This paragraph reports one TCR beta chain. Repertoires were generated with immunoSEQ multiplex PCR, while TCRdb's copy carries only in-frame clones and drops some. Here the sample spans tens of thousands of clones, 85% to 90% being singletons. The data stem from a study of T cells in localized non-small cell lung cancer. V lost 7 bases and J lost 1, with 13 bases in between. This CDR3 has 14 amino acids. Germline CDR1 reads SEHNR; CDR2 reads FQNEAQ (reference sequence). This TCR derives from a male donor older than 55 with stage I lung adenocarcinoma. The specimen comprised peripheral blood, sampled before any cancer treatment. The chain carries TRBV7-9 and TRBJ1-2; no firm D call. The CDR3 bases are TGTGCCAGCACCGAGCCCGGTGGTAACTATGGCTACACCTTC. It yields the protein CASTEPGGNYGYTF.